Listed here are 26 T cell receptor beta chains from one sample, sequenced in a study of CD8+CD57+ T cells in acquired aplastic anemia. Investigators profiled TCR beta VDJ and CDR3 from genomic DNA template. MiXCR, applied by TCRdb to the reads, yields one record per CDR3 protein. Here the sample spans about 160,000 distinct CDR3 sequences, roughly 47% being singletons. Sequences were obtained from sorted CD4+, CD8+, or CD8+CD57+ T cells (not recorded which) from PBMCs. The receptors derive from a human donor in good health.

V gene TRBV19 combines with J gene TRBJ2-1; D tentatively reads TRBD1 or TRBD2 (7 bases each). The CDR3 covers 13 residues. The ends were cut back, 10 bases at V and 3 bases at J, with 13 bases in the middle. Germline V lookup: CDR1 LNHDA, CDR2 SQIVND (reference sequence). CDR3 DNA sequence: TGTGCCACCCAGGGGGACTACTACAATGAGCAGTTCTTC. This encodes CATQGDYYNEQFF.

The rearrangement uses TRBV2 and TRBJ2-3, with TRBD2 matching over 8 bases. This CDR3 is built from 14 residues. Per the germline V gene, CDR1 is SNHLY and CDR2 is FYNNEI. V lost 6 bases and J lost 3; bases outside the gene matches: 5. The CDR3 sequence: CASSRGGRTDTQYF. CDR3 sequence (DNA): TGTGCCAGCAGCCGGGGGGGCCGGACAGATACGCAGTATTTT.

This clonotype was seen at least ten times. V and J are TRBV5-4 and TRBJ2-3; D is uncertain. Germline loops: CDR1 SGHNT, CDR2 YYREEE (reference sequence). The CDR3 length is 13 residues. Trimming took 0 bases from V and 2 from J, leaving 4 bases between them. CDR3 nucleotide sequence: TGTGCCAGCAGCTTGGTAGTCACAGATACGCAGTATTTT. This gives the protein CASSLVVTDTQYF.

J is TRBJ2-7 and V is TRBV20-1; the match to TRBD1 covers 8 bases. Germline V lookup: CDR1 DFQATT, CDR2 SNEGSKA (reference sequence). J was trimmed by 5 bases and V by 0 bases; bases with no gene match: 6. This CDR3 has 14 amino acids. CDR3 sequence reads: CSARERTGPNEQYF. CDR3 in DNA: TGCAGTGCTAGAGAGCGGACAGGGCCCAACGAGCAGTACTTC.

This clonotype was recorded a few times. The rearrangement joins TRBV18 to TRBJ2-7, with a possible D match to TRBD2 (5 bases). The CDR3 totals 13 residues. Germline assignment: CDR1 KGHSH and CDR2 LQKENI. The V gene lost 3 bases and the J gene lost 4 bases, with 10 bases spanning the gap. DNA of the CDR3: TGTGCCAGCTCACCCGTTTTAGCGTACGAGCAGTACTTC. This translates into CASSPVLAYEQYF.

This clonotype was seen many times. This chain links TRBV12-3 or TRBV12-4 with TRBJ1-5; D call uncertain. V lost 2 bases to trimming and J lost 1 base, with 6 bases between them. The CDR3 covers 14 residues. CDR3 region: CASSLPHSNQPQHF. The CDR3 DNA reads TGTGCCAGCAGTTTACCCCACAGCAATCAGCCCCAGCATTTT.

This clonotype was counted many times. The CDR3 here is CASSQAAGVTYEQYF. CDR3 DNA: TGTGCCAGCAGCCAAGCGGCGGGAGTAACTTACGAGCAGTACTTC. The V and J genes are TRBV14 and TRBJ2-7; 7 bases align to TRBD2. The CDR3 has 15 amino acids. J gave up 4 bases and V 1 base, and 7 bases lay outside the gene matches. Germline CDR1 SGHDN, CDR2 FVKESK.

The chain links TRBV5-4 to TRBJ2-7; tentative D call: TRBD2 (6 bases). This CDR3 comprises 13 residues. V shed 5 bases and J shed 2 bases, with 11 bases lying between them. Germline values: CDR1 SGHNT, CDR2 YYREEE (reference sequence). The CDR3 sequence is CASSRGNAYEQYF. The CDR3, as DNA: TGTGCCAGCAGTCGGGGGAATGCCTACGAGCAGTACTTC.

This clonotype was picked up a small number of times. The CDR3 is CASSSQGRYYGYTF. The CDR3 nucleotides read TGTGCCAGCAGTTCCCAGGGTAGATACTATGGCTACACCTTC. The V and J genes are TRBV27 and TRBJ1-2; D might be TRBD1 (5 bases). The CDR3 loop spans 14 amino acids. The germline V gene encodes CDR1 MNHEY and CDR2 SMNVEV (reference sequence). The germline V and J ends were trimmed by 4 bases and 3 bases, with 12 bases remaining between them.

The V gene is TRBV20-1, the J gene TRBJ1-2; 9 nucleotides agree with TRBD1. From germline, CDR1 is DFQATT and CDR2 SNEGSKA (reference sequence). J gave up 6 bases and V 5 bases, and 4 bases lay outside the gene matches. This CDR3 is 12 amino acids long. CDR3 nucleotide sequence: TGCAGTGCTCCGACAGGGGGACATGGCTACACCTTC. This codes for CSAPTGGHGYTF.

This clonotype was recorded at least ten times. The rearrangement links TRBV9 to TRBJ1-6; possibly TRBD1 for D (5 bases). Trimming cost V 4 bases and J 14 bases, with 10 bases left between them. CDR3 length equals 11 residues. Germline values: CDR1 SGDLS, CDR2 YYNGEE. The CDR3 here is CASSTGTSLHF. CDR3 DNA: TGTGCCAGCAGCACTGGGACTTCCCTCCACTTT.

This rearrangement joins TRBV4-2 to TRBJ1-6; 7 positions match TRBD1. CDR3 length: 14 residues. The germline V gene has CDR1 LGHNA and CDR2 YNFKEQ. V shed 6 bases, J shed 7 bases, and the junction held 6 bases outside the gene matches. The CDR3 DNA sequence: TGTGCCAGCAGTCGACAGGGTGGGAATTCACCCCTCCACTTT. This sequence encodes CASSRQGGNSPLHF.

This clonotype showed up many times. This sequence joins TRBV29-1 and TRBJ1-5; D possibly corresponds to TRBD1 (6 bases). The germline gives CDR1 SQVTM, CDR2 ANQGSEA. Trimming left V 4 bases short and J 3 bases short, with 7 bases between. The CDR3 runs to 12 residues. The CDR3 DNA is TGCAGCGTTGCAGGGGCCAATCAGCCCCAGCATTTT. This codes for CSVAGANQPQHF.

This clonotype has a count of ten or more. This chain links TRBV20-1 with TRBJ1-1, with D maybe TRBD1 (6 bases). Germline values: CDR1 DFQATT, CDR2 SNEGSKA (reference sequence). V shed 1 base and J shed 4 bases, with 19 bases lying between them. This CDR3 has 16 amino acids. This chain's CDR3 is CSARGQGKVTGTEAFF. For the CDR3, the DNA is TGCAGTGCTAGAGGCCAGGGGAAGGTTACGGGCACTGAAGCTTTCTTT.

This clonotype was observed many times. This chain uses TRBV5-1 with TRBJ2-2; a weak D match, TRBD1 (6 bases). Germline loops: CDR1 SGHRS, CDR2 YFSETQ. V dropped 5 bases and J dropped 5 bases, with 7 bases sitting between them. This CDR3 has 12 amino acids. The chain's CDR3 is CASSRGTGELFF. The CDR3 DNA reads TGCGCCAGCAGTAGGGGGACCGGGGAGCTGTTTTTT.

The chain employs TRBV24-1 and TRBJ2-5; no clear D gene. CDR1 KGHDR and CDR2 SFDVKD come from the germline V gene. The V gene lost 4 bases and the J gene lost 3 bases, with 5 bases spanning the gap. The CDR3 loop spans 12 amino acids. This CDR3 is CATSDLEETQYF. DNA for the CDR3: TGTGCCACCAGTGACCTGGAAGAGACCCAGTACTTC.

This clonotype was found a few times. The CDR3 loop reads CASSQEYRGAEAFF. Written as DNA, the CDR3 is TGCGCCAGCAGCCAAGAATACAGGGGAGCTGAAGCTTTCTTT. V gene TRBV4-3 combines with J gene TRBJ1-1; the match to TRBD1 covers 7 bases. Trimming cost V 0 bases and J 6 bases; bases outside gene matches: 4. Germline CDR1 LGHNA, CDR2 YSLEER. There are 14 residues in the CDR3.

This clonotype has ten or more counts. The rearrangement joins TRBV15 to TRBJ2-1; the match to TRBD2 covers 11 bases. Germline V gene data show CDR1 as LNHNV and CDR2 as YYDKDF (reference sequence). This CDR3 contains 15 residues. The J segment lost 4 bases and the V segment lost 5 bases, leaving 4 bases of the junction unmatched. The DNA of the CDR3 is TGTGCCACCAGCTACACTAGCGGGGGTTACAATGAGCAGTTCTTC. This translates into CATSYTSGGYNEQFF.

The V call is TRBV6-1, the J call TRBJ1-5; 7 positions match TRBD1. This CDR3 contains 17 residues. The ends lost 5 bases at V and 1 base at J; junction bases unmatched: 11. The germline CDR1 and CDR2 sequences are MNHNS and SASEGT. The CDR3 nucleotides read TGTGCCAGCAGTCGATGGGACAGCGGTATAAGCAATCAGCCCCAGCATTTT. It encodes CASSRWDSGISNQPQHF.

V gene TRBV19 combines with J gene TRBJ2-2; 9 nucleotides line up with TRBD1. CDR1 is LNHDA and CDR2 is SQIVND in the germline V gene (reference sequence). The CDR3 loop spans 15 amino acids. V lost 5 bases and J lost 2; bases outside the gene matches: 3. As DNA, the CDR3 is TGTGCCAGTAGTCAACAGGGGGCTAACACCGGGGAGCTGTTTTTT. Translating it yields CASSQQGANTGELFF. The whole variable domain, filled in from reference TRBV19 and TRBJ2-2, reads DGGITQSPKYLFRKEGQNVTLSCEQNLNHDAMYWYRQDPGQGLRLIYYSQIVNDFQKGDIAEGYSVSREKKESFPLTVTSAQKNPTAFYLCASSQQGANTGELFFGEGSRLTVL.

This chain joins TRBV6-1 and TRBJ1-1, with D perhaps TRBD1 (6 bases). The CDR3 has 14 residues. Germline CDR1 is MNHNS and CDR2 is SASEGT. V lost 6 bases and J lost 6, with 17 bases in between. The CDR3 protein is CASSRGRISPEAFF. As DNA, the CDR3 is TGTGCCAGCAGCCGGGGGCGCATAAGCCCTGAAGCTTTCTTT.

The chain couples TRBV7-2 to TRBJ2-5; possible D gene TRBD1, 6 bases. This CDR3 spans 13 amino acids. Germline CDR1 reads SGHTA; CDR2 reads FQGNSA. Trimming removed 3 bases from V and 3 bases from J, with 8 bases in between. CDR3 coding DNA: TGTGCCAGCAGCTTTGGGGGCGAAGAGACCCAGTACTTC. Translating gives CASSFGGEETQYF.

This clonotype was counted ten times or more. This chain connects TRBV5-1 to TRBJ1-1, with D tentatively TRBD1 (5 bases). Germline CDR1 reads SGHRS; CDR2 reads YFSETQ. V was cut by 7 bases and J by 4 bases, with 20 bases left in between. This CDR3 comprises 15 residues. Written as DNA, the CDR3 is TGCGCCAGCGGCTCGGGGACGGTATTCGGCACTGAAGCTTTCTTT. Encoded protein: CASGSGTVFGTEAFF.

This clonotype was detected many times. V and J are TRBV11-2 and TRBJ2-7; tentative D call: TRBD2 (5 bases). This CDR3 is built from 18 residues. Deletions cut 2 bases from V and 0 bases from J, with 20 bases between. Germline CDR1 and CDR2: SGHAT and FQNNGV. The CDR3, as DNA: TGTGCCAGCAGCTTACGCAGATATGTGCTTACTAGCTCCTACGAGCAGTACTTC. Amino acids: CASSLRRYVLTSSYEQYF.

This clonotype occurred many times. This chain links TRBV18 with TRBJ2-5; no definite D call. Germline V gene lookup returns CDR1 KGHSH and CDR2 LQKENI. The CDR3 sequence is 13 residues long. The V and J ends lost 1 base and 5 bases respectively, with 8 bases between them. This CDR3 reads CASSPLATETQYF. The CDR3 DNA reads TGTGCCAGCTCACCACTAGCTACCGAGACCCAGTACTTC.

This clonotype occurred many times. The rearrangement links TRBV5-1 to TRBJ2-7, with unresolved D. This CDR3 region has 15 residues. Germline CDR1 reads SGHRS; CDR2 reads YFSETQ. V was cut by 0 bases and J by 3 bases, with 13 bases left in between. This CDR3 is CASSLAGAGGYEQYF. CDR3 in DNA: TGCGCCAGCAGCTTGGCCGGCGCAGGTGGCTACGAGCAGTACTTC.